This TCR beta chain emerged from a study of OX40 agonist ivuxolimab in advanced cancers. Study context: It was ivuxolimab, an agonistic anti-OX40 (CD134) antibody, that patients were treated with. Dose-escalation patients were diagnosed with hepatocellular carcinoma, melanoma, renal cell cancer or head and neck cancer.

Trimming pared 4 bases from V and 4 bases from J, leaving 8 bases between. CDR1 is SGHRS and CDR2 is YFSETQ in the germline V gene. The CDR3 is 12 residues long. Method: immunoSEQ multiplex PCR; TCRdb's copy keeps in-frame clones and lacks some. The table lists tens of thousands of clones, around nine tenths of them singletons, with approximately 10% in the top ten. This receptor was taken from an adult with an advanced solid tumor such as melanoma, head and neck, liver or kidney cancer. The specimen comprised CD4+ or CD8+ T cells sorted from blood, sampled in a trial of the OX40 agonist ivuxolimab. The chain recombines TRBV5-1 with TRBJ1-2; D gene uncertain. This CDR3 is CASSQDSYGYTF. The CDR3 DNA reads as TGCGCCAGCAGCCAGGACTCCTATGGCTACACCTTC.